These 2 T cell receptor beta chains originate from one sample sequenced in a study of cytotoxic CD8 clonotypes in ibrutinib-treated CLL. Clones were sequenced by immunoSEQ multiplex PCR, and TCRdb holds only the in-frame ones, with some missing. The sample lists approximately 26,000 clones; over 65% were seen once. The source was PBMCs, collected after 12 months of ibrutinib treatment. These receptors originate from a human donor with chronic lymphocytic leukemia.

The gene calls are TRBV10-2 and TRBJ2-6; D gene unclear. The CDR3 has 16 amino acids. Trimming took 4 bases from V and 1 from J, leaving 11 bases between them. Germline CDR1 reads WSHSY; CDR2 reads SAAADI. CDR3 sequence: CASSGRTLSGANVLTF. CDR3 nucleotides: TGCGCCAGCAGTGGTCGAACATTATCTGGGGCCAACGTCCTGACTTTC.

V is TRBV27 and J is TRBJ1-5; D possibly corresponds to TRBD1 (5 bases). The CDR3 has 14 residues. The V end lost 6 bases, the J end lost 6 bases, and 15 bases lay between the germline ends. Germline CDR1 MNHEY, CDR2 SMNVEV (reference sequence). The DNA of the CDR3 is TGTGCCAGCAGCCTCGGGACTAGGAGTCAGCCCCAGCATTTT. This encodes CASSLGTRSQPQHF.